The 10 T cell receptor beta chains below come from one sample, sequenced in a study of T cell repertoires in cytomegalovirus infection. These receptors lack a known antigen. TCRdb ran MiXCR on the reads and lists one entry per CDR3 protein. The sample has 300,000 to 400,000 distinct CDR3 sequences, 25% seen once; the top ten hold roughly 13%. The sample consisted of cultured PBMCs, taken from culture after CMV antigen stimulation. The receptors were gathered from a human donor in good health (CMV status not recorded). Some clones in this sample may be carry-over from other donors' samples.

This clonotype was seen a handful of times. V and J are TRBV20-1 and TRBJ2-1; TRBD2 matches at 10 bases. The germline gives CDR1 DFQATT, CDR2 SNEGSKA (reference sequence). CDR3 size: 16 residues. V shed 3 bases, J shed 4 bases, and the junction held 9 bases outside the gene matches. CDR3 bases: TGCAGTGCTAGCCGAGAGGGACTAGCGTATTACAATGAGCAGTTCTTC. Residues: CSASREGLAYYNEQFF.

Concerning this clonotype itself: A clone one base away is much larger, so this may be a read error. The J gene is TRBJ2-5, the V gene TRBV12-3 or TRBV12-4, with D possibly matching TRBD2 (6 bases). CDR3 size: 15 residues. The CDR3 DNA reads as TGTGCCGGCAGCCCTCGGGGGTCCAACCAAGAGACCCAGTACTTC. This translates into CAGSPRGSNQETQYF.

This clonotype was seen repeatedly, ten times or more. CDR3 in amino acids: CASSSQERDTGELFF. The CDR3 nucleotides are TGTGCCAGCAGTTCACAGGAACGGGACACCGGGGAGCTGTTTTTT. The chain couples TRBV6-2 or TRBV6-3 to TRBJ2-2; perhaps TRBD1 as D (5 bases). The CDR3 runs 15 residues. Looked up from germline, CDR1 is MNHEY and CDR2 is SVGEGT. The V and J ends lost 4 bases and 3 bases respectively, with 12 bases between them.

The V call is TRBV7-3, the J call TRBJ2-2; D remains ambiguous. The CDR3 runs 17 residues. V dropped 5 bases and J dropped 0 bases, with 16 bases sitting between them. Per the germline V gene, CDR1 is SGHTA and CDR2 is FQGTGA. CDR3 in amino acids: CASSPGSGAANTGELFF. DNA of the CDR3: TGTGCCAGCAGCCCTGGGTCGGGCGCCGCGAACACCGGGGAGCTGTTTTTT.

The chain is built from TRBV12-5 and TRBJ2-1; maybe TRBD1 (6 bases). This CDR3 has 13 amino acids. CDR1 LGHNT and CDR2 FRNRAP come from the germline V gene. V was clipped by 2 bases and J by 11 bases, with 13 bases between them. CDR3 sequence reads: CASGLPSDRKQFF. The CDR3 DNA reads as TGTGCTAGTGGTTTGCCCTCAGACAGGAAGCAGTTCTTC.

The chain links TRBV6-5 to TRBJ1-4; 9 bases are shared with TRBD1. The CDR3 length is 15 residues. V lost 5 bases, J lost 6 bases, and 7 bases stayed unmatched. Germline V lookup: CDR1 MNHEY, CDR2 SVGAGI. The CDR3 DNA follows: TGTGCCAGCAGTGTGGGGGACAGGGAGTATGAAAAACTGTTTTTT. This encodes CASSVGDREYEKLFF.

The rearrangement links TRBV4-3 to TRBJ1-1; D not certain. CDR3 length equals 15 residues. V was clipped by 1 base and J by 0 bases, with 9 bases between them. Germline CDR1 reads LGHNA; CDR2 reads YSLEER. CDR3 bases: TGCGCCAGCAGCCAAGGCCCAGGAATGAACACTGAAGCTTTCTTT. Amino acid sequence: CASSQGPGMNTEAFF.

This clonotype was seen a few times. The V gene is TRBV7-2, the J gene TRBJ1-2; D is possibly TRBD1 (5 bases). Germline lookup yields CDR1 SGHTA and CDR2 FQGNSA. V was shortened by 4 bases and J by 7 bases, with 16 bases between the two germline ends. This CDR3 has 14 residues. The CDR3 region is CASSYGTDDRGYTF. CDR3 nucleotide sequence: TGTGCCAGCAGCTACGGGACGGATGATCGTGGCTACACCTTC.

There are a few counts of this clonotype. The chain recombines TRBV7-2 with TRBJ2-1, with a possible D match to TRBD2 (6 bases). The CDR3 contains 17 residues. The germline V gene encodes CDR1 SGHTA and CDR2 FQGNSA. The germline V and J ends were trimmed by 2 bases and 4 bases, with 18 bases remaining between them. CDR3 sequence reads: CASSLRRAYEGYNEQFF. The CDR3 nucleotides are TGTGCCAGCAGCTTAAGGAGGGCGTACGAGGGATACAATGAGCAGTTCTTC. Full variable domain (rest looked up from reference TRBV7-2 and TRBJ2-1): GAGVSQSPSNKVTEKGKDVELRCDPISGHTALYWYRQSLGQGLEFLIYFQGNSAPDKSGLPSDRFSAERTGGSVSTLTIQRTQQEDSAVYLCASSLRRAYEGYNEQFFGPGTRLTVL.

The chain uses TRBV12-5 and TRBJ2-2, with unresolved D. The germline V and J ends were trimmed by 4 bases and 7 bases, with 10 bases remaining between them. The CDR3 length is 13 residues. Germline values: CDR1 LGHNT, CDR2 FRNRAP. As DNA, the CDR3 is TGTGCTAGTGGTTCGGACCTGGTCGGGGAGCTGTTTTTT. Its translation: CASGSDLVGELFF.